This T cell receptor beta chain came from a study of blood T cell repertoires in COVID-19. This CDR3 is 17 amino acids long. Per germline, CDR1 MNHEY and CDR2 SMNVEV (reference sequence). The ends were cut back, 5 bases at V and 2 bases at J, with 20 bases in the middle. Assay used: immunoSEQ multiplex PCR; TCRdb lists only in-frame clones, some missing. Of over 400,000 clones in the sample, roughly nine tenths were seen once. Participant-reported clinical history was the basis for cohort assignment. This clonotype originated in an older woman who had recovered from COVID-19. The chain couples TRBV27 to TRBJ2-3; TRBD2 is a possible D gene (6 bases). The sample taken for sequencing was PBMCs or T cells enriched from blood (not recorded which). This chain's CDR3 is CASSAGLGPTYTDTQYF. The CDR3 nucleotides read TGTGCCAGCAGTGCGGGGCTCGGACCGACTTACACAGATACGCAGTATTTT.